The TCR beta chain described here comes from a study of response to subunit inactivated influenza vaccine. Broader study findings: The authors put forward the suggestion that each seasonal influenza vaccination may bring in only a limited number of new T cells.

TCRdb itself ran the RT-PCR reads through MiXCR, one entry per CDR3 protein. The sample includes some 500,000 distinct CDR3 sequences, 10% to 15% of them seen just once. Germline loops: CDR1 MDHEN, CDR2 SYDVKM. Trimming took off 4 bases at V and 5 bases at J, with 12 bases between the two ends. The CDR3 loop spans 13 amino acids. This clonotype was seen a handful of times. The antigen remains undetermined. The receptor was derived from a man in his fifties or sixties who received an inactivated influenza vaccine. This material consisted of PBMCs from blood, taken roughly 46 days after vaccination. This chain links TRBV28 with TRBJ2-7, with D possibly being TRBD1 (5 bases). The CDR3 sequence is CASSSRELHEQYF. As DNA, the CDR3 is TGTGCCAGCAGTTCCAGGGAATTACACGAGCAGTACTTC.